The 22 T cell receptor beta chains below all came from one sample that was sequenced in a study of beta chain features in type 1 diabetes. What was sequenced were expressed TCRB transcripts, since all of the isolated RNA had been reverse transcribed. Generated by immunoSEQ multiplex PCR, the TCRdb table keeps only in-frame clones and is missing some. The sample has about 150,000 clones, 6% to 9% seen once. Study findings and constraints: Among all four CD4+ subsets, Type 1 diabetes patients had TCRB CDR3s that were moderately but significantly shorter.

These receptors lack a known antigen. Sequenced: central memory CD4+ T cells from blood. These receptors came from a man aged 18 to 30 with type 1 diabetes.

This clone appeared a few times. The CDR3 DNA is TGTGCCAGCAGTTACAGGGCCAGACCAGATACGCAGTATTTT. The encoded protein is CASSYRARPDTQYF. The gene calls are TRBV28 and TRBJ2-3; tentative D call: TRBD1 (6 bases). This CDR3 has 14 amino acids. Trimming removed 4 bases at V and 4 bases at J, with 12 bases between. The germline V gene has CDR1 MDHEN and CDR2 SYDVKM.

The V call is TRBV5-1, the J call TRBJ2-1, with 7 bases matching TRBD2. V was pared by 6 bases and J by 8 bases, with 5 bases of the junction left unmatched. Germline lookup yields CDR1 SGHRS and CDR2 YFSETQ. The CDR3 is made up of 12 amino acids. CDR3 in DNA: TGCGCCAGCACCAGGGAGGGCGATGAGCAGTTCTTC. Protein: CASTREGDEQFF.

In DNA form, the CDR3 reads TGTGCCAGCAGTGCACTTGTGGCAGGGAACACTGAAGCTTTCTTT. Translated: CASSALVAGNTEAFF. The V call is TRBV27, the J call TRBJ1-1; D remains unclear. Trimming removed 5 bases from V and 1 base from J, with 14 bases in between. Germline CDR1 MNHEY, CDR2 SMNVEV (reference sequence). The CDR3 has 15 amino acids.

The V call is TRBV28, the J call TRBJ1-1; D not resolved. V was pared by 5 bases and J by 10 bases, with 26 bases between. The CDR3 runs to 16 residues. Germline values: CDR1 MDHEN, CDR2 SYDVKM. The CDR3 reads CASSTLLGAGVEGAFF. In nucleotides, the CDR3 is TGTGCCAGCAGTACCCTTCTCGGAGCCGGGGTCGAAGGAGCTTTCTTT.

This clone showed up just a few times. The chain has TRBV4-2 and TRBJ2-1; tentative D call: TRBD2 (6 bases). The germline CDR1 and CDR2 sequences are LGHNA and YNFKEQ. The CDR3 covers 15 residues. V was shortened by 1 base and J by 10 bases, with 17 bases between the two germline ends. The CDR3 bases are TGTGCCAGCAGCCAAGGAGTTGCTAGCGAAAACGAGCAGTTCTTC. It encodes CASSQGVASENEQFF.

There are a few counts of this clone. The chain is built from TRBV28 and TRBJ2-7; possible D gene TRBD1, 5 bases. The CDR3 loop spans 14 amino acids. V was clipped by 5 bases and J by 2 bases, with 13 bases between them. CDR1 and CDR2 (germline): MDHEN, SYDVKM. CDR3 DNA: TGTGCCAGCAGTCAAACAGGTCCAACCTACGAGCAGTACTTC. Its protein product is CASSQTGPTYEQYF.

This clone has more than one count but fewer than ten. The rearrangement joins TRBV28 to TRBJ1-6, with unresolved D. Germline V CDR1 and CDR2: MDHEN, SYDVKM. Trimming removed 6 bases at V and 10 bases at J, with 16 bases between. The CDR3 sequence is 14 residues long. CDR3 region: CASRMTATQSPLHF. The CDR3 DNA reads TGTGCCAGCAGGATGACCGCTACACAGTCACCCCTCCACTTT.

This clone was seen only a few times. The V call is TRBV28, the J call TRBJ1-5; D perhaps matches TRBD1 (6 bases). With 5 bases removed from V and 3 bases from J, the gap between germline ends came to 11 bases. The CDR3 contains 14 residues. CDR1 and CDR2 (germline): MDHEN, SYDVKM. The CDR3: CASSTGQYNQPQHF. For the CDR3, the DNA is TGTGCCAGCAGTACCGGACAGTACAATCAGCCCCAGCATTTT.

This clone was found a few times. The CDR3 loop is CASSPGQPSTEAFF. CDR3 DNA: TGCGCCAGCAGCCCTGGACAGCCTTCCACTGAAGCTTTCTTT. This chain connects TRBV5-1 to TRBJ1-1; D may be TRBD1 (6 bases). The CDR3 runs 14 residues. V was trimmed by 4 bases and J by 4 bases, leaving 14 bases between them. Germline CDR1 and CDR2: SGHRS and YFSETQ.

This chain connects TRBV29-1 to TRBJ1-1; 7 nucleotides line up with TRBD1. From germline, CDR1 is SQVTM and CDR2 ANQGSEA. The J segment lost 2 bases and the V segment lost 8 bases, leaving 5 bases of the junction unmatched. CDR3 length: 12 residues. This CDR3 is CSYRGGNTEAFF. The DNA for the CDR3 is TGCAGCTACAGGGGAGGCAACACTGAAGCTTTCTTT.

This clone was counted many times. CDR3: CASRNTGYTGELFF. The CDR3 DNA is TGTGCCAGCAGGAATACAGGGTACACCGGGGAGCTGTTTTTT. The chain couples TRBV6-6 to TRBJ2-2; D may be TRBD1 (6 bases). Trimming shortened V by 6 bases and J by 3 bases, and 11 bases separated the two germline ends. Germline V gene data show CDR1 as MNHNY and CDR2 as SVGAGI (reference sequence). This CDR3 spans 14 amino acids.

This clone was seen only a few times. The chain combines TRBV5-4 with TRBJ2-3; D gene uncertain. The CDR3 is 13 residues long. CDR1 and CDR2 (germline): SGHNT, YYREEE (reference sequence). The V gene lost 4 bases and the J gene lost 3 bases, with 9 bases spanning the gap. The CDR3 DNA reads as TGTGCCAGCAGCCCCCCCAGGACAGATACGCAGTATTTT. Translation gives CASSPPRTDTQYF.

The chain employs TRBV29-1 and TRBJ1-1; no definite D call. Trimming took 4 bases from V and 5 from J, leaving 11 bases between them. CDR3 size: 12 residues. Looked up from germline, CDR1 is SQVTM and CDR2 is ANQGSEA. CDR3 bases: TGCAGCGTTGCTCCTAGCATGACTGAAGCTTTCTTT. This gives the protein CSVAPSMTEAFF.

This clone has just a few counts. The J gene is TRBJ2-7, the V gene TRBV11-2; D is unclear. Trimming removed 8 bases from V and 1 base from J, with 15 bases in between. The CDR3 runs 14 residues. The germline V gene encodes CDR1 SGHAT and CDR2 FQNNGV. CDR3 bases: TGTGCCAGCGGTCAACAGTTCAGTTCCTACGAGCAGTACTTC. Protein product: CASGQQFSSYEQYF.

A word on this clone: Other nucleotide sequences from this sample produce the same CDR3. The V call is TRBV28, the J call TRBJ1-2; the match to TRBD1 covers 11 bases. V trimming: 6 bases; J trimming: 5 bases; junction bases outside the gene matches: 8. Germline CDR1 is MDHEN and CDR2 is SYDVKM. This CDR3 contains 15 residues. The CDR3 loop reads CASSSGQGAGYGYTF. In nucleotides, the CDR3 is TGTGCCAGCAGCTCAGGACAGGGGGCAGGTTATGGCTACACCTTC.

The table lists this clone with a few counts. The rearrangement joins TRBV13 to TRBJ2-7, with 9 bases aligning to TRBD2. Germline V gives CDR1 PRHDT, CDR2 FYEKMQ (reference sequence). The CDR3 length is 14 residues. V gave up 4 bases and J gave up 6 bases; unmatched junction bases: 7. The CDR3 sequence is CASSSAGGRVEQYF. The CDR3 DNA follows: TGTGCCAGCAGCTCAGCGGGAGGACGGGTCGAGCAGTACTTC.

V and J are TRBV28 and TRBJ2-6; 8 nucleotides agree with TRBD2. Unmatched junction bases numbered 9, after V lost 8 bases and J lost 0 bases. Germline V gives CDR1 MDHEN, CDR2 SYDVKM. This CDR3 region has 17 residues. The CDR3 region is CASRRPGGASGANVLTF. In DNA, the CDR3 is TGTGCCAGCCGACGTCCCGGGGGGGCCTCTGGGGCCAACGTCCTGACTTTC.

This clone was seen repeatedly, ten times or more. The rearrangement uses TRBV11-2 and TRBJ2-7; D remains unclear. Germline assignment: CDR1 SGHAT and CDR2 FQNNGV. The V end was cut by 5 bases, the J end by 4 bases, with 9 bases between. This CDR3 has 12 amino acids. CDR3 nucleotides: TGTGCCAGCAGCCCCGACTCGTACGAGCAGTACTTC. It encodes CASSPDSYEQYF. Using reference TRBV11-2 and TRBJ2-7 for the parts outside the CDR3, the full variable domain is EAGVAQSPRYKIIEKRQSVAFWCNPISGHATLYWYQQILGQGPKLLIQFQNNGVVDDSQLPKDRFSAERLKGVDSTLKIQPAKLEDSAVYLCASSPDSYEQYFGPGTRLTVT.

This clone was recorded a few times. This rearrangement joins TRBV18 to TRBJ2-5; D is undetermined. This CDR3 is 13 amino acids long. Germline V gene sequence: CDR1 KGHSH, CDR2 LQKENI. Trimming took 3 bases from V and 3 from J, leaving 8 bases between them. The CDR3: CASSPGSEETQYF. CDR3 DNA sequence: TGTGCCAGCTCACCGGGCTCGGAAGAGACCCAGTACTTC.

The chain recombines TRBV7-2 with TRBJ2-7, with TRBD2 identical over 7 bases. The CDR3 totals 14 residues. V lost 2 bases, J lost 3 bases, and 4 bases stayed unmatched. Germline values: CDR1 SGHTA, CDR2 FQGNSA. CDR3 sequence: CASSLTGLVYEQYF. The CDR3 DNA sequence: TGTGCCAGCAGCTTAACCGGACTAGTCTACGAGCAGTACTTC.

This clone was seen a few times. CDR3 residues: CASSLSVDYGYTF. CDR3 nucleotide sequence: TGTGCCAGCAGCTTATCGGTGGACTATGGCTACACCTTC. J is TRBJ1-2 and V is TRBV7-2; D gene uncertain. Deletions cut 2 bases from V and 3 bases from J, with 7 bases between. Germline-derived CDR1 and CDR2 are SGHTA and FQGNSA. The CDR3 length is 13 residues.

The chain carries TRBV5-1 and TRBJ2-7, with a tentative D call TRBD2 (5 bases). V was clipped by 1 base and J by 3 bases, with 14 bases between them. CDR1 and CDR2 from the germline V gene are SGHRS and YFSETQ. The CDR3 has 15 residues. CDR3: CASSLSPTSDYEQYF. In nucleotides, the CDR3 is TGCGCCAGCAGCTTGTCGCCTACTAGTGACTACGAGCAGTACTTC.